This T cell receptor (beta chain) derives from a study of cytomegalovirus exposure and HLA in healthy donors. About the research overall: As an earlier analysis found, 150 million to 200 million T cells yielded over 95 million unique TCR beta sequences. Inside one of the first data releases sat 80 million to 95 million unique TCRs taken from HLA-typed donors. Findings and limits, study-wide: Among TCR beta chains, those listed as cytomegalovirus-associated numbered about 160.

On this clone itself: What it binds is not known. A read error may account for a junction end that differs from germline.

Sampled while nominally healthy, donors likely had unrecorded immune exposures. Primers for the PCR totalled 60 Vbeta and 13 Jbeta. TCRdb's table, derived via immunoSEQ multiplex PCR, lists solely in-frame clones and lacks some. The sample lists about 85,000 clones, roughly 73% seen once, with approximately 2% in the top ten. Germline loops: CDR1 SGHTA, CDR2 FQGTGA. The CDR3 length is 14 residues. The sample was PBMCs. The sequence was collected from a boy aged 5-17 years in good health and CMV-seronegative. The chain employs TRBV7-3 and TRBJ2-7; weak D call: TRBD1 (6 bases). CDR3 sequence: CASNGQPISYEQYF. DNA for the CDR3: TGTGCCAGCAACGGACAGCCCATATCCTACGAACAGTACTTC.